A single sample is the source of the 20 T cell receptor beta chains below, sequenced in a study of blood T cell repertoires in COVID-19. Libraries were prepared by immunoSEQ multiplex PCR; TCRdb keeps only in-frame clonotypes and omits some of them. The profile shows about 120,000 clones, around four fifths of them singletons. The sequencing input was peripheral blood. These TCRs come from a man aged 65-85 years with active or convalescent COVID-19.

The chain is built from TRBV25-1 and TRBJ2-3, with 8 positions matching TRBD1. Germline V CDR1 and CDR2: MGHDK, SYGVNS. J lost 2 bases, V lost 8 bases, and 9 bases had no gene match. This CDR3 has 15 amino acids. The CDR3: CASQGDRRSTDTQYF. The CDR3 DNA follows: TGTGCCAGCCAGGGGGACAGGCGCTCCACAGATACGCAGTATTTT.

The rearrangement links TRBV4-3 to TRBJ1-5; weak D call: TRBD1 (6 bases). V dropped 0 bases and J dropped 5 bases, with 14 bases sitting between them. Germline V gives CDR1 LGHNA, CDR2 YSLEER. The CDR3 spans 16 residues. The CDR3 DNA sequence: TGCGCCAGCAGCCAAGAGGCGTGGGGGCAGGATCAGCCCCAGCATTTT. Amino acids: CASSQEAWGQDQPQHF.

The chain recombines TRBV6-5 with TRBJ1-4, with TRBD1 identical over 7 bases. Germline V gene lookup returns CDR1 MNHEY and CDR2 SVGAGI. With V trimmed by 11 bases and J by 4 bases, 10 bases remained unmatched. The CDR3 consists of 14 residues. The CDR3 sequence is CASRGTGDNEKLFF. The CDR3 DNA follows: TGTGCCTCCCGAGGAACAGGGGATAATGAAAAACTGTTTTTT.

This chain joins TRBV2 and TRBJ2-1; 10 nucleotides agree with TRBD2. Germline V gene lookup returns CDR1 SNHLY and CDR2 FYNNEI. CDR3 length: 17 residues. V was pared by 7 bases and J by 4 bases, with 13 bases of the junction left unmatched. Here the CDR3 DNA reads TGTGCCAGCAATCAGTTCCTGACTAGCGGGTTATACAATGAGCAGTTCTTC. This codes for CASNQFLTSGLYNEQFF.

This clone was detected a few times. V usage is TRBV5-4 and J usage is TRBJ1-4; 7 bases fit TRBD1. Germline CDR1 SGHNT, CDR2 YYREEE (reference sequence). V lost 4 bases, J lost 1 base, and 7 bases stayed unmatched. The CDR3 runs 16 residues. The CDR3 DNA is TGTGCCAGCAGCGCCAGGGGGAGGAGAACTAATGAAAAACTGTTTTTT. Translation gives CASSARGRRTNEKLFF.

CDR3 amino acids: CASHAGRLNTEAFF. DNA of the CDR3: TGTGCCAGCCACGCGGGACGGTTGAACACTGAAGCTTTCTTT. This chain connects TRBV6-5 to TRBJ1-1; weak D call: TRBD1 (5 bases). The CDR3 is 14 residues long. CDR1 is MNHEY, CDR2 SVGAGI, per germline. V lost 8 bases to trimming and J lost 0 bases, with 13 bases between them.

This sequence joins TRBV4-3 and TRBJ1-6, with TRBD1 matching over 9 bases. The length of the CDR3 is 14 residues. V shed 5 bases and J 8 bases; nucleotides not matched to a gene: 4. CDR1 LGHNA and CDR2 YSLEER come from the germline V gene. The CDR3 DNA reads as TGCGCCAGCAGCTTGCGGACAGGGGATTCACCCCTCCACTTT. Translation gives CASSLRTGDSPLHF.

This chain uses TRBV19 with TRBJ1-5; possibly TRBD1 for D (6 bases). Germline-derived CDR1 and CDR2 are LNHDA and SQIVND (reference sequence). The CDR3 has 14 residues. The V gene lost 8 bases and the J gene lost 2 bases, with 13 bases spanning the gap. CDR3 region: CASRDIDRNQPQHF. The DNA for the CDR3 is TGTGCCAGTCGGGACATAGATCGCAATCAGCCCCAGCATTTT.

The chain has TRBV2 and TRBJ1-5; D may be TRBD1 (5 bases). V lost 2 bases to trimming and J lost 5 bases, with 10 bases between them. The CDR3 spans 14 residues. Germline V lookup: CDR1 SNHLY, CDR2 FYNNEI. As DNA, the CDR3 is TGTGCCAGCAGTGAATCGGGCAGGGATCAGCCCCAGCATTTT. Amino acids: CASSESGRDQPQHF. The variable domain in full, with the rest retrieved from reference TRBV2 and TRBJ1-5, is EPEVTQTPSHQVTQMGQEVILRCVPISNHLYFYWYRQILGQKVEFLVSFYNNEISEKSEIFDDQFSVERPDGSNFTLKIRSTKLEDSAMYFCASSESGRDQPQHFGDGTRLSIL.

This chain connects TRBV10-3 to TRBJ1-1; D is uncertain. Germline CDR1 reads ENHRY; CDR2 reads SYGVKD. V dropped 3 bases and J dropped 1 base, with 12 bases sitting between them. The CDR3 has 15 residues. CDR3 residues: CAISDGVGGNTEAFF. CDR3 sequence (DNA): TGTGCCATCAGTGACGGGGTGGGAGGGAACACTGAAGCTTTCTTT.

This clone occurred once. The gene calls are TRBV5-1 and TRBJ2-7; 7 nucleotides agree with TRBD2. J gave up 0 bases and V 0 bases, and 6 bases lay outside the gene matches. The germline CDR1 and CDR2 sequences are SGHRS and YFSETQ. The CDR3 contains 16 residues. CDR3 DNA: TGCGCCAGCAGCTTGGATCCAGCGGGGAGCTCCTACGAGCAGTACTTC. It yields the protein CASSLDPAGSSYEQYF.

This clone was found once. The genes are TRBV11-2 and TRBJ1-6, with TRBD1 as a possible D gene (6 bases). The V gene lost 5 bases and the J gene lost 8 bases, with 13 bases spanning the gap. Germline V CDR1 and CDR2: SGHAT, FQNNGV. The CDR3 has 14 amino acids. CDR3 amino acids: CASSPGAGDSPLHF. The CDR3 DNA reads TGTGCCAGCAGCCCAGGGGCGGGAGATTCACCCCTCCACTTT. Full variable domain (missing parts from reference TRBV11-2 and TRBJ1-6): EAGVAQSPRYKIIEKRQSVAFWCNPISGHATLYWYQQILGQGPKLLIQFQNNGVVDDSQLPKDRFSAERLKGVDSTLKIQPAKLEDSAVYLCASSPGAGDSPLHFGNGTRLTVT.

The CDR3: CASSSSWTSGEQYF. As DNA, the CDR3 is TGTGCCAGTAGTTCCTCATGGACTAGCGGCGAGCAGTACTTC. This chain links TRBV19 with TRBJ2-7; 10 bases map to TRBD2. The germline V gene has CDR1 LNHDA and CDR2 SQIVND (reference sequence). This CDR3 comprises 14 residues. V trimming: 5 bases; J trimming: 6 bases; junction bases outside the gene matches: 7.

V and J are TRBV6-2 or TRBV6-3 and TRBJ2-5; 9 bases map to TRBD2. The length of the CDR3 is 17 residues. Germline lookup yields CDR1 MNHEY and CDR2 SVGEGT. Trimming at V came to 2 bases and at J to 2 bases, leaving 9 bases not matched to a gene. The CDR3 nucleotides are TGTGCCAGCAGTTACGAAAGGACTAGCGCCCCTCAAGAGACCCAGTACTTC. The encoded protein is CASSYERTSAPQETQYF.

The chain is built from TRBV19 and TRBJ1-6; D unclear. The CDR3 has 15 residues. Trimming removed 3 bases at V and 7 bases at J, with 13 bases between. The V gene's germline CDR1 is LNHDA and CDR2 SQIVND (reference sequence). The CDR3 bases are TGTGCCAGTAGTATGGGCCGGGGTGGGAATTCACCCCTCCACTTT. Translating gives CASSMGRGGNSPLHF.

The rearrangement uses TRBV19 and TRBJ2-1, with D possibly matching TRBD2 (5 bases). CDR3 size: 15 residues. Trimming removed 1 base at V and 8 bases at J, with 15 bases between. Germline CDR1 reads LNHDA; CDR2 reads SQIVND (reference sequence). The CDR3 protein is CASSIGGLLIDEQFF. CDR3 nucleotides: TGTGCCAGTAGTATAGGCGGGCTCCTTATTGATGAGCAGTTCTTC.

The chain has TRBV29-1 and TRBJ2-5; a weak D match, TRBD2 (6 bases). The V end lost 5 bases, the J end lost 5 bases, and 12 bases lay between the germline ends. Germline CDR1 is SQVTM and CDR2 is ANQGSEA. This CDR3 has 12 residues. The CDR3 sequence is CSVSNSGETQYF. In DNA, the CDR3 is TGCAGCGTTTCTAATAGCGGTGAGACCCAGTACTTC.

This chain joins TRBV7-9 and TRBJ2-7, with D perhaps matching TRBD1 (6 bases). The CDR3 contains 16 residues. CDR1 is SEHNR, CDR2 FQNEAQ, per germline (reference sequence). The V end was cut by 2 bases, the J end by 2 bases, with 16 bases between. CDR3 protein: CASSLHGGQGTYEQYF. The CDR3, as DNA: TGTGCCAGCAGCTTACACGGCGGGCAGGGGACCTACGAGCAGTACTTC. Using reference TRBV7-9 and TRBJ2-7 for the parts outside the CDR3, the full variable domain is DTGVSQNPRHKITKRGQNVTFRCDPISEHNRLYWYRQTLGQGPEFLTYFQNEAQLEKSRLLSDRFSAERPKGSFSTLEIQRTEQGDSAMYLCASSLHGGQGTYEQYFGPGTRLTVT.

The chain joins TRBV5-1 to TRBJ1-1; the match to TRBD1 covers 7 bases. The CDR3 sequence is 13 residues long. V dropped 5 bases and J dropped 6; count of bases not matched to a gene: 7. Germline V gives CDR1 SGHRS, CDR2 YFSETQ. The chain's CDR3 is CASSPDRVSEAFF. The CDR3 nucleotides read TGCGCCAGCAGTCCTGACAGGGTCTCTGAAGCTTTCTTT.

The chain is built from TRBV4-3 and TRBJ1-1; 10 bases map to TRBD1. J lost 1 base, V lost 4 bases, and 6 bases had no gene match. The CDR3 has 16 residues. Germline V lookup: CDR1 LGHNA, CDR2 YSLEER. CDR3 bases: TGCGCCAGCAGCCCCGGGACAGGGGCCTCGAACACTGAAGCTTTCTTT. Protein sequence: CASSPGTGASNTEAFF.